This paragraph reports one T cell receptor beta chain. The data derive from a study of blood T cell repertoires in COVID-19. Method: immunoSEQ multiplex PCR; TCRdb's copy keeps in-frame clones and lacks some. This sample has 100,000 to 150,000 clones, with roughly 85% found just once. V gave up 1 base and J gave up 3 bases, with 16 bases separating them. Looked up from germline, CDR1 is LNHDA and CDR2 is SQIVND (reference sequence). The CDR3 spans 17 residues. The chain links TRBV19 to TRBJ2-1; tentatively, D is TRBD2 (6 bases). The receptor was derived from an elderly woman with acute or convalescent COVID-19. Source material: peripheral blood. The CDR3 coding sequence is TGTGCCAGTAGTATAGTAGGGAGGCAGGGTGTCTACAATGAGCAGTTCTTC. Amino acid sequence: CASSIVGRQGVYNEQFF.